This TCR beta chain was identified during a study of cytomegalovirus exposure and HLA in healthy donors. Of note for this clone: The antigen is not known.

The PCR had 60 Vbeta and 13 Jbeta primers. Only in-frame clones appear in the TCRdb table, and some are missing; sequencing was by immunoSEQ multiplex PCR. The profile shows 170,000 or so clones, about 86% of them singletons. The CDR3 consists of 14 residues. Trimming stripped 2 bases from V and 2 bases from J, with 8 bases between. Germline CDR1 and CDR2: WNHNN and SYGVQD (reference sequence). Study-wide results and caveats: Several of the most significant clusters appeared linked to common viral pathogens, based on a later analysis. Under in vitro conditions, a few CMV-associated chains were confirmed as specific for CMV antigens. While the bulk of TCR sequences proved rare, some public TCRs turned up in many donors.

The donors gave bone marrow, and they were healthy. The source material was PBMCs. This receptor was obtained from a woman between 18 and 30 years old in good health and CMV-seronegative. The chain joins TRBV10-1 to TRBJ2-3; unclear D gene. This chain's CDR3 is CASSEGKYTDTQYF. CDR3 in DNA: TGCGCCAGCAGTGAGGGCAAGTACACAGATACGCAGTATTTT.